Given below is one TCR beta chain in context. Its cognate antigen is unknown. The data were obtained in a study of cytomegalovirus exposure and HLA in healthy donors. Study-level findings and limits: The authors listed some 160 TCR beta chains as cytomegalovirus-associated.

There are 16 residues in the CDR3. Unmatched junction bases numbered 5, after V lost 5 bases and J lost 0 bases. Germline loops: CDR1 LNHDA, CDR2 SQIVND (reference sequence). Produced via immunoSEQ multiplex PCR; TCRdb's table is partial and in-frame only. There are approximately 120,000 clones in the sample; about nine tenths occur only once, and more than 2% lies in the top ten. Sequenced material: PBMCs. The chain recombines TRBV19 with TRBJ1-5; 9 nucleotides line up with TRBD1. This clonotype originated in a woman younger than 35 in good health and CMV-seronegative. The CDR3 DNA sequence: TGTGCCAGTAGTGTCCGGGACAGGGATAGCAATCAGCCCCAGCATTTT. The encoded protein is CASSVRDRDSNQPQHF.